This T cell receptor (beta chain) was sequenced in a study of blood T cell repertoires in COVID-19. Germline CDR1 and CDR2: LGHDT and YNNKEL (reference sequence). CDR3 length equals 17 residues. Trimming removed 1 base at V and 1 base at J, with 16 bases between. Generated by immunoSEQ multiplex PCR, the TCRdb table keeps only in-frame clones and is missing some. The sample holds 100,000 to 150,000 clones, 80% seen once. This receptor was obtained from a human donor in a cohort sampled during active COVID-19. The chain combines TRBV3-1 (or the pseudogene TRBV3-2) with TRBJ2-5, with D possibly being TRBD2 (6 bases). The sample consisted of peripheral blood. Here the CDR3 DNA reads TGTGCCAGCAGCCAAGGGGGGGTCAGGCTAACCCAAGAGACCCAGTACTTC. The encoded protein is CASSQGGVRLTQETQYF.